This TCR beta chain was captured in a study of blood T cell repertoires in COVID-19. Overall study context: PBMCs, B-cell-depleted T cells, or T cells provided the cDNA or gDNA that made up the material.

Source study methods: Amplified reference gene primers provided the basis for estimating nucleated cell counts. TCRdb's table, derived via immunoSEQ multiplex PCR, lists solely in-frame clones and lacks some. Clonal size and the V and J genes are those of that table, whereas D and trimming came from the DNA. The sample consists of about 11,000 clones, about three quarters of them appearing once. Seattle enrolled patients during active infection and tracked them longitudinally. The CDR3 extends over 16 amino acids. V dropped 4 bases and J dropped 3 bases, with 18 bases sitting between them. From germline, CDR1 is KGHSH and CDR2 LQKENI.

Sequenced sample: peripheral blood. This TCR was recovered from a man in his sixties with COVID-19, enrolled during active disease. This chain links TRBV18 with TRBJ2-5; D possibly corresponds to TRBD2 (5 bases). DNA of the CDR3: TGTGCCAGCTCACGAACCTTCGGCTGGGGAGAAGAGACCCAGTACTTC. It specifies CASSRTFGWGEETQYF.